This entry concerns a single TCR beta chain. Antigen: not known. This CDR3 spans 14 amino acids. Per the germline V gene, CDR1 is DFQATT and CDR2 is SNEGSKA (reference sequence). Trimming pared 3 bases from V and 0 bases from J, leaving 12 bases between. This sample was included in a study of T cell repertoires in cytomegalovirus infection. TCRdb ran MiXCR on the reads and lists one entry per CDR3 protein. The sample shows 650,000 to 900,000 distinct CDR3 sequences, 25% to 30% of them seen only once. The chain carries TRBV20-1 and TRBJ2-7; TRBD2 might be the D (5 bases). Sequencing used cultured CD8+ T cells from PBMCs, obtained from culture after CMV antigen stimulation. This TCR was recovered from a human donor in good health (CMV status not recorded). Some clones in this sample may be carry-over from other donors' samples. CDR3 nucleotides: TGCAGTGCTAGGGACTGGGCTCACTCCTACGAGCAGTACTTC. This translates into CSARDWAHSYEQYF.